Following are 26 T cell receptor beta chains from one sample sequenced in a study of T cells in localized non-small cell lung cancer. Profiled with immunoSEQ multiplex PCR; TCRdb holds only in-frame clones, not every one. The top ten hold almost 2% of the sample, which has some 64,000 clones, 85% to 90% seen once. This material consisted of peripheral blood, taken before any cancer treatment. Receptors originate from a woman aged 35-70 years with stage I lung adenocarcinoma.

This chain joins TRBV7-8 and TRBJ1-2; 9 bases line up with TRBD1. Germline values: CDR1 SGHVS, CDR2 FQNEAQ. The V and J ends lost 5 bases and 4 bases, in that order; junction bases with no gene match: 8. There are 15 residues in the CDR3. The CDR3 protein is CASSIVTGGGYGYTF. CDR3 DNA: TGTGCCAGCAGCATAGTGACAGGGGGAGGCTATGGCTACACCTTC.

The chain joins TRBV7-3 to TRBJ1-1, with a weak D call TRBD1 (5 bases). CDR1 and CDR2 from the germline V gene are SGHTA and FQGTGA. With 2 bases removed from V and 5 bases from J, the gap between germline ends came to 12 bases. The CDR3 is made up of 14 amino acids. In nucleotides, the CDR3 is TGTGCCAGCAGCTTAGGGATACGGGGGACTGAAGCTTTCTTT. Its translation: CASSLGIRGTEAFF.

This sequence joins TRBV11-2 and TRBJ1-3; no clear D gene. This CDR3 is built from 16 residues. Germline V CDR1 and CDR2: SGHAT, FQNNGV. Deletions cut 1 base from V and 0 bases from J, with 10 bases between. The CDR3 region has the DNA TGTGCCAGCAGCTTAGTGCCGGGCAGCTCTGGAAACACCATATATTTT. This codes for CASSLVPGSSGNTIYF.

This clone was picked up one time. This chain links TRBV30 with TRBJ2-7; 7 bases are a match to TRBD1. Trimming removed 1 base from V and 13 bases from J; junction bases left unmatched: 7. Germline V gene lookup returns CDR1 GTSNPN and CDR2 SVGIG (reference sequence). The CDR3 runs to 11 residues. CDR3 bases: TGTGCCTGGAGTGACAGGGGCACAAACTACTTC. Translating it yields CAWSDRGTNYF.

V usage is TRBV7-6 and J usage is TRBJ1-1; no definite D call. The V gene's germline CDR1 is SGHVS and CDR2 FNYEAQ. Trimming pared 2 bases from V and 3 bases from J, leaving 7 bases between. The CDR3 is 13 residues long. CDR3 DNA: TGTGCCAGCAGCTTAATGAAAGACACTGAAGCTTTCTTT. This translates into CASSLMKDTEAFF.

This CDR3 is CASSLAAATDTQYF. CDR3 in DNA: TGTGCCAGCAGCTTGGCCGCTGCCACAGATACGCAGTATTTT. J is TRBJ2-3 and V is TRBV7-3; no reliable D call. Trimming shortened V by 3 bases and J by 2 bases, and 9 bases separated the two germline ends. The length of the CDR3 is 14 residues. Looked up from germline, CDR1 is SGHTA and CDR2 is FQGTGA. Combining the CDR3 with reference TRBV7-3 and TRBJ2-3 gives the whole variable domain GAGVSQTPSNKVTEKGKYVELRCDPISGHTALYWYRQSLGQGPEFLIYFQGTGAADDSGLPNDRFFAVRPEGSVSTLKIQRTERGDSAVYLCASSLAAATDTQYFGPGTRLTVL.

The chain combines TRBV7-9 with TRBJ1-1; tentative D call: TRBD1 (6 bases). The V end was cut by 1 base, the J end by 3 bases, with 12 bases between. The CDR3 covers 15 residues. The germline gives CDR1 SEHNR, CDR2 FQNEAQ (reference sequence). In nucleotides, the CDR3 is TGTGCCAGCAGCTTAGATACAGGGAGGGACACTGAAGCTTTCTTT. The encoded protein is CASSLDTGRDTEAFF.

The rearrangement links TRBV7-9 to TRBJ1-4; a weak D match, TRBD1 (5 bases). Trimming removed 4 bases at V and 7 bases at J, with 13 bases between. The germline CDR1 and CDR2 sequences are SEHNR and FQNEAQ (reference sequence). The length of the CDR3 is 14 residues. The CDR3 here is CASSSGRMGEKLFF. CDR3 sequence (DNA): TGTGCCAGCAGCTCGGGACGGATGGGTGAAAAACTGTTTTTT.

The chain joins TRBV5-4 to TRBJ2-5, with 8 bases that match TRBD2. This CDR3 comprises 14 residues. After removal of 3 bases from V and 5 bases from J, the junction contained 6 bases not matched to a gene. Germline V CDR1 and CDR2: SGHNT, YYREEE (reference sequence). The chain's CDR3 is CASSSQAGDETQYF. Here the CDR3 DNA reads TGTGCCAGCAGCTCGCAAGCGGGGGACGAGACCCAGTACTTC.

The chain employs TRBV10-1 and TRBJ1-1; no clear D gene. The CDR3 consists of 14 residues. Trimming pared 0 bases from V and 3 bases from J, leaving 8 bases between. Looked up from germline, CDR1 is WNHNN and CDR2 is SYGVQD (reference sequence). In nucleotides, the CDR3 is TGCGCCAGCAGTGAGTCGACCTCTTACACTGAAGCTTTCTTT. Its protein product is CASSESTSYTEAFF.

This chain connects TRBV18 to TRBJ2-7; weak D call: TRBD2 (5 bases). Trimming took off 3 bases at V and 0 bases at J, with 6 bases between the two ends. Germline V gene sequence: CDR1 KGHSH, CDR2 LQKENI. The CDR3 totals 13 residues. The CDR3 sequence is CASSPGSSYEQYF. CDR3 nucleotide sequence: TGTGCCAGCTCACCGGGGAGCTCCTACGAGCAGTACTTC.

The chain links TRBV7-9 to TRBJ1-2; D unclear. The CDR3 consists of 11 residues. V was cut by 5 bases and J by 8 bases, with 9 bases left in between. Germline CDR1 and CDR2: SEHNR and FQNEAQ (reference sequence). The DNA of the CDR3 is TGTGCCAGCAGCCCAGAGGAGGGCTACACCTTC. Its protein is CASSPEEGYTF.

The rearrangement uses TRBV5-1 and TRBJ1-2; the D is unclear. Trimming left V 0 bases short and J 3 bases short, with 9 bases between. The length of the CDR3 is 14 residues. The germline V gene has CDR1 SGHRS and CDR2 YFSETQ. Written as DNA, the CDR3 is TGCGCCAGCAGCTTGGGGCACGCGGACTATGGCTACACCTTC. This sequence encodes CASSLGHADYGYTF.

The gene calls are TRBV5-1 and TRBJ1-1; 8 bases agree with TRBD1. Germline loops: CDR1 SGHRS, CDR2 YFSETQ. The CDR3 loop spans 14 amino acids. With V trimmed by 5 bases and J by 4 bases, 7 bases remained unmatched. Here the CDR3 reads CASRRTGLGTEAFF. In DNA form, the CDR3 reads TGCGCCAGCAGGCGGACAGGGCTGGGCACTGAAGCTTTCTTT.

The CDR3 region is CASSQDPRSGYTF. CDR3 sequence (DNA): TGCGCCAGCAGCCAAGATCCACGATCGGGCTACACCTTC. The rearrangement joins TRBV4-1 to TRBJ1-2; D is uncertain. CDR1 is MGHRA and CDR2 is YSYEKL in the germline V gene. V lost 0 bases to trimming and J lost 8 bases, with 10 bases between them. The CDR3 is 13 amino acids.

This sequence joins TRBV7-2 and TRBJ2-7; possibly TRBD1 for D (5 bases). V was cut by 5 bases and J by 0 bases, with 14 bases left in between. This CDR3 is built from 15 residues. Germline CDR1 reads SGHTA; CDR2 reads FQGNSA. CDR3 region: CASSRPRVSSYEQYF. CDR3 nucleotide sequence: TGTGCCAGCAGCCGGCCCAGGGTCAGCTCCTACGAGCAGTACTTC.

This clone was recorded only once. The rearrangement joins TRBV7-9 to TRBJ2-7, with 7 bases fitting TRBD1. V lost 11 bases, J lost 6 bases, and 4 bases stayed unmatched. The germline CDR1 and CDR2 sequences are SEHNR and FQNEAQ (reference sequence). CDR3 size: 10 residues. The CDR3 DNA reads as TGTGCCGCAGGGGGATCCGAGCAGTACTTC. It yields the protein CAAGGSEQYF. Full variable domain (missing parts from reference TRBV7-9 and TRBJ2-7): DTGVSQNPRHKITKRGQNVTFRCDPISEHNRLYWYRQTLGQGPEFLTYFQNEAQLEKSRLLSDRFSAERPKGSFSTLEIQRTEQGDSAMYLCAAGGSEQYFGPGTRLTVT.

The chain joins TRBV18 to TRBJ1-2; 8 nucleotides line up with TRBD1. J lost 7 bases, V lost 3 bases, and 10 bases had no gene match. CDR1 is KGHSH, CDR2 LQKENI, per germline. The CDR3 length is 15 residues. CDR3 sequence reads: CASSPSGQGGSGYTF. CDR3 nucleotide sequence: TGTGCCAGCTCACCCTCCGGACAGGGTGGATCTGGCTACACCTTC.

In this sample, this clone turned up a few times. V usage is TRBV6-5 and J usage is TRBJ2-1, with 8 nucleotides matching TRBD1. The length of the CDR3 is 14 residues. Per germline, CDR1 MNHEY and CDR2 SVGAGI. Trimming removed 4 bases from V and 7 bases from J; junction bases left unmatched: 6. The CDR3 region is CASSSGGFVNEQFF. The CDR3 DNA sequence: TGTGCCAGCAGTTCAGGGGGCTTTGTGAATGAGCAGTTCTTC.

The chain joins TRBV11-1 to TRBJ2-7, with D possibly TRBD2 on 6 matching bases. The germline V and J ends were trimmed by 4 bases and 3 bases, with 13 bases remaining between them. The CDR3 spans 14 residues. The germline V gene encodes CDR1 SGHAT and CDR2 FQDESV (reference sequence). Here the CDR3 DNA reads TGTGCCAGCAGCTCTAGCTCCGGGGGCTACGAGCAGTACTTC. The encoded protein is CASSSSSGGYEQYF. Full variable domain (outside the CDR3, taken from reference TRBV11-1 and TRBJ2-7): EAEVAQSPRYKITEKSQAVAFWCDPISGHATLYWYRQILGQGPELLVQFQDESVVDDSQLPKDRFSAERLKGVDSTLKIQPAELGDSAMYLCASSSSSGGYEQYFGPGTRLTVT.

The genes are TRBV27 and TRBJ2-1; perhaps TRBD1 as D (5 bases). V gave up 6 bases and J gave up 5 bases, with 14 bases separating them. The CDR3 covers 14 residues. Per the germline V gene, CDR1 is MNHEY and CDR2 is SMNVEV (reference sequence). The CDR3 DNA sequence: TGTGCCAGCAGGGTCTTGGGGCAGCACAATGAGCAGTTCTTC. It specifies CASRVLGQHNEQFF.

The chain recombines TRBV6-6 with TRBJ2-7; 7 nucleotides line up with TRBD2. There are 15 residues in the CDR3. The germline V gene has CDR1 MNHNY and CDR2 SVGAGI (reference sequence). Losses at the gene ends were 4 bases for V and 2 bases for J; bases not matched to a gene: 8. DNA for the CDR3: TGTGCCAGCAGTTTGGAGCGGGGCTTTCCCTACGAGCAGTACTTC. Translating it yields CASSLERGFPYEQYF.

The chain is built from TRBV5-5 and TRBJ2-7, with TRBD2 matching over 9 bases. From germline, CDR1 is SGHKS and CDR2 YYEKEE (reference sequence). This CDR3 comprises 16 residues. The trim removed 7 bases at V and 3 bases at J, leaving 14 bases unmatched. The CDR3 loop is CASFRTQTSGNYEQYF. CDR3 DNA: TGTGCCAGCTTTAGGACCCAGACTAGCGGAAACTACGAGCAGTACTTC.

The V and J genes are TRBV28 and TRBJ1-2; weak D call: TRBD1 (6 bases). Trimming took 3 bases from V and 0 from J, leaving 8 bases between them. CDR1 is MDHEN and CDR2 is SYDVKM in the germline V gene. This CDR3 spans 14 amino acids. CDR3 loop: CASSFGGPNYGYTF. In nucleotides, the CDR3 is TGTGCCAGCAGTTTCGGGGGGCCTAACTATGGCTACACCTTC.

V and J are TRBV28 and TRBJ2-7; 7 bases map to TRBD1. The CDR3 length is 16 residues. Germline V gives CDR1 MDHEN, CDR2 SYDVKM. V gave up 6 bases and J gave up 3 bases; unmatched junction bases: 14. CDR3 sequence (DNA): TGTGCCAGCAGCGGTCCAAGGGGGCTAAGCCTCTACGAGCAGTACTTC. Translation gives CASSGPRGLSLYEQYF.

This clone was seen more than once but under ten times. The chain uses TRBV29-1 and TRBJ1-1; tentative D call: TRBD1 (6 bases). V lost 8 bases, J lost 7 bases, and 14 bases lay in between. The length of the CDR3 is 11 residues. The germline gives CDR1 SQVTM, CDR2 ANQGSEA. The DNA for the CDR3 is TGCAGCCCAAGGACAGTCTATGAAGCTTTCTTT. As protein: CSPRTVYEAFF.